This T cell receptor (beta chain) was recorded in a study of beta chain features in type 1 diabetes (dated 2018 in TCRdb). For the study in its entirety: No differences in mean age, gender distribution, total cell number or subset yield were found between patients and healthy donors. Across all samples, about 110 million sorted cells were examined, and cell number per subset correlated strongly with RNA yield. Whereas all 30 or so donors provided naive and central memory subsets, regulatory and stem cell-like memory subsets were isolated from just 8 patients and about 8 healthy donors. In the study, recently diagnosed type 1 diabetes patients and matched healthy donors were compared on the TCRB repertoires of their sorted circulating CD4+ T cell subsets. On the study overall, not on this receptor specifically: Fewer insertions and more nucleotide deletions at VDJ recombination sites were observed in patients with type 1 diabetes, implying thymic rearrangement abnormalities. Shorter templates might be favored by PCR, yet because patient and control samples were amplified and corrected together, any such skew would affect both groups equally. Because the HLA sub-analyses included only small numbers of individuals, any influence of HLA type on TCRB rearrangement was left unresolved. In all four CD4+ subsets, TCRB CDR3 length was moderately but significantly shorter in type 1 diabetes patients. Sequencing cDNA rather than genomic DNA could over-represent highly expressing activated cells, although activation and CD3 levels did not differ between groups. Naive, central memory and regulatory TCRB repertoires appeared to be more alike among patients than among healthy donors.

Of note for this clone: Its antigen has not been determined. No much larger clonotype is one base removed from it; base qualities were not supplied.

The High Capacity cDNA Reverse Transcription Kit was used to reverse transcribe all of the isolated RNA, meaning that expressed TCRB transcripts were what got sequenced. Deep immunoSEQ sequencing was applied to naive, central memory and regulatory T cell samples, giving an average of approximately 3.8 million total reads per sample. After sorted cells were lysed in RLT buffer, RNA was extracted with DNase-treated RNeasy Micro or Mini kits, with the choice depending on cell number. To prevent cross-contamination, every cell subset was processed on its own, while patient and healthy donor samples were processed together. TCRB sequences were amplified from cDNA with the immunoSEQ multiplex PCR, producing 87-bp fragments spanning the CDR3 region. Sequencing of the amplicons was performed on the Illumina HiSeq platform. On the authors' methods: PCR bias was computationally corrected using synthetic template baselines, reads within Hamming distance 2 were collapsed, and singletons that could not be merged were discarded. By aligning reads against IMGT, V, D and J genes, CDR3 length, and insertions or deletions at six rearrangement sites were assigned. Within each subset, clonotype counts were normalized to the number of sorted cells before true diversity and Gini coefficients were calculated with the tcR R package. The overlap coefficient, calculated on TCRB nucleotide sequences, was used to quantify repertoire sharing. TCRdb re-hosts the immuneACCESS table, in-frame sequences only. Its copies lack some clones; in the studies checked, an unresolved V gene accounts for under half of them, and the cause for the rest is not known. V, J and clone size are those of that table, while D and trimming were read from the DNA. Within this sample are 100,000 to 150,000 clones, with roughly a sixth of them counted one time only. Clones ranked in the top ten supply 2.6% of the sample.

Each donor gave one peripheral blood draw, averaging approximately 0.12 L, which was collected into heparinised tubes. Using a panel that included CD45RO, CCR7, CD25, CD127, CD95 and CD27, naive, central memory, regulatory and stem cell-like memory CD4+ T cells were sorted on a BD FACSAria II. A purity above 98% was achieved for all sorted populations. PBMCs were isolated immediately by Lymphoprep density gradient centrifugation and stained directly without culture. Samples were stained and sorted in pairs, with one healthy donor and one patient per experiment, so that batch effects were minimized. V is pruned by 3 bases and J by 10 bases, leaving 5 bases of the junction without a gene match. Taken from cysteine to phenylalanine, the CDR3 has 15 residues. The entry retains the CDR3 DNA only, 45 bases that are in frame from base 1. CDR1 SEHNR and CDR2 FQNEAQ are derived from the germline V gene (reference sequence).

The source of this sequence is a young man with type 1 diabetes. The sequenced sample consisted of central memory CD4+ T cells from blood. Recombination connected TRBV7-9 to TRBJ1-6; the junction holds 11 bases that match TRBD1. The CDR3 is CASSLGTGGMSPLHF. The DNA reads as follows: TGTGCCAGCAGCTTGGGGACAGGGGGAATGTCACCCCTCCACTTT.